This TCR beta chain was obtained from a study of shared clonotypes between healthy human individuals. TCRdb's table, derived via immunoSEQ multiplex PCR, lists solely in-frame clones and lacks some. The repertoire holds 1,400,000 or so clones, with about 98.5% as singletons. The V and J ends lost 5 bases and 3 bases respectively, with 16 bases between them. The germline CDR1 and CDR2 sequences are SQVTM and ANQGSEA. The CDR3 is 14 amino acids. Sequencing used naive CD4+ T cells sorted from blood. The subset denotes: CD45RA+ positively selected. The clonotype originates from a man aged 25 to 40 in good health. This chain uses TRBV29-1 with TRBJ1-1; TRBD1 is a possible D gene (6 bases). CDR3 region: CSVTIHGGYTEAFF. Written as DNA, the CDR3 is TGCAGCGTTACAATACACGGGGGCTACACTGAAGCTTTCTTT. The entire variable domain, with the rest obtained from reference TRBV29-1 and TRBJ1-1, is as follows: SAVISQKPSRDICQRGTSLTIQCQVDSQVTMMFWYRQQPGQSLTLIATANQGSEATYESGFVIDKFPISRPNLTFSTLTVSNMSPEDSSIYLCSVTIHGGYTEAFFGQGTRLTVV.